The rows below give T cell receptor beta chains drawn from one sample of a study of blood T cell repertoires in COVID-19. Assay used: immunoSEQ multiplex PCR; TCRdb lists only in-frame clones, some missing. Of about 200,000 clones in the sample, approximately 80% are singletons; the top ten hold around 14%. Sequencing used peripheral blood. These receptors were collected from a human donor in a cohort sampled during active COVID-19. CDR3s include the opening cysteine and the closing phenylalanine or tryptophan. The order of the fields is D gene, V gene, clone size, CDR3 length, J gene, CDR3 DNA, CDR3 protein. The D gene is left open where the match is weak. Size is omitted from some rows. Given values are once, few, many or a class for expanded clones.

>TRBD2|TRBV27|NA|15|TRBJ2-3
TGTGCCAGCAGTTTGGGCGGGAGGGCCTTTAATACGCAGTATTTT
CASSLGGRAFNTQYF
>TRBD1|TRBV29-1|NA|15|TRBJ2-1
TGCAGCGTTGAAACGGCGGGACAGGGACGGAATGAGCAGTTCTTC
CSVETAGQGRNEQFF
>TRBD2|TRBV10-2|NA|13|TRBJ2-1
TGCGCCAGCAAGTTGGGGGGGAGCGATGAGCAGTTCTTC
CASKLGGSDEQFF
>NA|TRBV9|once|15|TRBJ1-4
TGTGCCAGCAGCGTAGACTTGAGGGAGGGCGAAAAACTGTTTTTT
CASSVDLREGEKLFF
>TRBD1|TRBV6-5|NA|13|TRBJ1-2
TGTGCCAGCAGAAGGGGACAGGGCTATGGCTACACCTTC
CASRRGQGYGYTF
>TRBD2|TRBV7-6|NA|15|TRBJ2-2
TGTGCCAGCAGTTTCTGGACTAGCGGACCCGGGGAGCTGTTTTTT
CASSFWTSGPGELFF
>TRBD2|TRBV7-2|NA|15|TRBJ2-1
TGTGCCAGCACGACCTCTAGGGGCGGGGGAACTGAGCAGTTCTTC
CASTTSRGGGTEQFF
>TRBD2|TRBV9|NA|16|TRBJ2-3
TGTGCCAGCAGCCTCCAACCGGGACTAGAGACAGATACGCAGTATTTT
CASSLQPGLETDTQYF
>TRBD2|TRBV11-2|NA|15|TRBJ2-3
TGTGCCAGCAGCCGCCGAACGGGAGGGCCAGATACGCAGTATTTT
CASSRRTGGPDTQYF
>TRBD1|TRBV3-1/TRBV3-2|NA|15|TRBJ2-7
TGTGCCAGCAGCCAAGTCATTACAGGGGGGTACGAGCAGTACTTC
CASSQVITGGYEQYF
>TRBD1|TRBV5-6|NA|17|TRBJ2-1
TGTGCCAGCAGCTTGGGGCTAGGGACAGGGGCCATGAATGAGCAGTTCTTC
CASSLGLGTGAMNEQFF
>TRBD2|TRBV5-1|NA|17|TRBJ2-7
TGCGCCAGCAGCTTGAGGGCTAGCGGGAGCCTGGCGTACGAGCAGTACTTC
CASSLRASGSLAYEQYF
>NA|TRBV7-2|NA|16|TRBJ2-3
TGTGCCAGCAGCTACCTCCGCCAGGGGCGCACAGATACGCAGTATTTT
CASSYLRQGRTDTQYF
>NA|TRBV19|NA|15|TRBJ2-7
TGTGCCAGTAGTGGGCCGCGTCTCGACTCCTACGAGCAGTACTTC
CASSGPRLDSYEQYF
>TRBD1|TRBV11-3|NA|13|TRBJ1-1
TGTGCCAGCAGCCGAACAGGGGACACTGAAGCTTTCTTT
CASSRTGDTEAFF
>TRBD2|TRBV6-4|NA|15|TRBJ2-1
TGTGCCAGCAGTGACAACGCGGGAGGGCACAATGAGCAGTTCTTC
CASSDNAGGHNEQFF
>TRBD1|TRBV18|NA|15|TRBJ2-3
TGTGCCAGCTCATCCGGGACAGGGGGATCGGATACGCAGTATTTT
CASSSGTGGSDTQYF
>NA|TRBV10-3|NA|16|TRBJ1-4
TGTGCCATCAGTGAGTCACGGGGGGGACCTAATGAAAAACTGTTTTTT
CAISESRGGPNEKLFF
>NA|TRBV2|few|13|TRBJ1-5
TGTGCCAGCAGTGCTCAGAGCAATCAGCCCCAGCATTTT
CASSAQSNQPQHF
>TRBD1|TRBV5-1|NA|16|TRBJ1-3
TGCGCCAGCAGCTTGGCCGGGACAGGGAATGGAAACACCATATATTTT
CASSLAGTGNGNTIYF